The 23 T cell receptor beta chains in this list originate from one sample, sequenced in a study of CD8+CD57+ T cells in acquired aplastic anemia (dated by TCRdb to between 2017 and 2018). Patients chosen for sequencing had shown expansion of CD8+CD57+ cells by flow cytometry. The sample was run on an Illumina HiSeq 2000. TCR beta VDJ combination and CDR3 sequence profiling used genomic DNA as the template. TCRdb reprocessing: public reads trimmed at Q25 with fastp, clones called with MiXCR, in-frame beta chains kept. Entries that share a CDR3 protein sequence are merged under the most common genes and DNA. The sample data list 200,000 to 250,000 distinct CDR3 sequences, and more than 55% of these were observed just once. About 60% of the sample is held by the ten biggest clonotypes. Sequencing input: sorted CD4+, CD8+, or CD8+CD57+ T cells (not recorded which) from PBMCs. All receptors derive from a human donor with aplastic anemia.

This clonotype was picked up a small number of times. The chain joins TRBV29-1 to TRBJ2-7, with 10 nucleotides matching TRBD1. The CDR3 length is 13 residues. Losses at the gene ends were 3 bases for V and 4 bases for J; bases not matched to a gene: 3. In germline, CDR1 is SQVTM, CDR2 ANQGSEA. The CDR3 nucleotides are TGCAGCGTTGAGGGACAGGGGTTTTACGAGCAGTACTTC. Encoded protein: CSVEGQGFYEQYF.

The rearrangement uses TRBV20-1 and TRBJ2-1, with D tentatively TRBD1 (5 bases). The CDR3 has 14 residues. Trimming stripped 3 bases from V and 0 bases from J, with 9 bases between. Germline values: CDR1 DFQATT, CDR2 SNEGSKA (reference sequence). The CDR3: CSASTGPSYNEQFF. CDR3 coding DNA: TGCAGTGCTAGCACAGGACCCTCCTACAATGAGCAGTTCTTC.

This clonotype was counted between two and nine times. The rearrangement uses TRBV27 and TRBJ2-3; the D gene could be TRBD1 or TRBD2 (5 bases each). CDR1 MNHEY and CDR2 SMNVEV come from the germline V gene (reference sequence). V was cut by 5 bases and J by 0 bases, with 12 bases left in between. The CDR3 has 15 amino acids. The CDR3 sequence: CASSVRDRSTDTQYF. CDR3 DNA: TGTGCCAGCAGTGTCCGGGACCGGAGCACAGATACGCAGTATTTT.

This sequence joins TRBV2 and TRBJ2-1, with D perhaps assigned TRBD1 or TRBD2 (6 bases each). The germline gives CDR1 SNHLY, CDR2 FYNNEI. The CDR3 has 16 amino acids. V lost 0 bases to trimming and J lost 2 bases, with 11 bases between them. CDR3 nucleotides: TGTGCCAGCAGTGAAGCGGTGGGGGGCCCCTACAATGAGCAGTTCTTC. It is translated as CASSEAVGGPYNEQFF.

This clonotype occurred a few times. This chain links TRBV19 with TRBJ1-1; the D is unclear. The CDR3 totals 11 residues. CDR1 and CDR2 (germline): LNHDA, SQIVND (reference sequence). V was pared by 6 bases and J by 7 bases, with 9 bases between. The CDR3 is CASRRSGEAFF. DNA for the CDR3: TGTGCCAGTAGGCGGTCCGGTGAAGCTTTCTTT.

J is TRBJ2-5 and V is TRBV12-3 or TRBV12-4, with 7 bases lining up with TRBD1. Trimming cost V 2 bases and J 5 bases; bases outside gene matches: 14. This CDR3 region has 17 residues. The CDR3 DNA reads TGTGCCAGCAGTTTAAGACAGGGAATAGCATCTGGGGAGACCCAGTACTTC. This gives the protein CASSLRQGIASGETQYF.

The DNA of the CDR3 is TGTGCCAGCAGCTTTACGGGACCGGTCAATGAGCAGTTCTTC. It codes for CASSFTGPVNEQFF. This rearrangement joins TRBV11-2 to TRBJ2-1; the D gene could be TRBD1 or TRBD2 (5 bases each). This CDR3 is 14 amino acids long. Germline CDR1 SGHAT, CDR2 FQNNGV. Deletions cut 3 bases from V and 6 bases from J, with 12 bases between.

This clonotype appeared once. This rearrangement joins TRBV7-3 to TRBJ2-3; D is unclear. V was shortened by 5 bases and J by 4 bases, with 13 bases between the two germline ends. Germline lookup yields CDR1 SGHTA and CDR2 FQGTGA. CDR3 length: 14 residues. The CDR3 loop reads CASSQDHSADTQYF. The DNA of the CDR3 is TGTGCCAGCAGCCAAGACCACAGCGCAGATACGCAGTATTTT.

The genes are TRBV15 and TRBJ1-2, with 7 bases that match TRBD1. After removal of 0 bases from V and 0 bases from J, the junction contained 7 bases not matched to a gene. The CDR3 covers 17 residues. Germline CDR1 LNHNV, CDR2 YYDKDF (reference sequence). The CDR3 coding sequence is TGTGCCACCAGCAGAGATAGGGGGACAGTCTCTAACTATGGCTACACCTTC. Its protein product is CATSRDRGTVSNYGYTF.

The J gene is TRBJ2-7, the V gene TRBV5-5, with D perhaps being TRBD1 or TRBD2 (5 bases each). Germline CDR1 is SGHKS and CDR2 is YYEKEE (reference sequence). The germline V and J ends were trimmed by 4 bases and 3 bases, with 14 bases remaining between them. This CDR3 has 14 amino acids. CDR3 in DNA: TGTGCCAGCAGCGGGACGGGTCCAGACTACGAGCAGTACTTC. Protein: CASSGTGPDYEQYF.

The chain uses TRBV7-9 and TRBJ2-3; TRBD1 aligns across 7 bases. After removal of 5 bases from V and 4 bases from J, the junction contained 9 bases not matched to a gene. The CDR3 loop spans 15 amino acids. Germline lookup yields CDR1 SEHNR and CDR2 FQNEAQ (reference sequence). CDR3 region: CASSPQTGLADTQYF. CDR3 in DNA: TGTGCCAGCAGCCCCCAGACAGGGTTGGCAGATACGCAGTATTTT. Based on the CDR3 plus reference TRBV7-9 and TRBJ2-3, the full variable domain is DTGVSQNPRHKITKRGQNVTFRCDPISEHNRLYWYRQTLGQGPEFLTYFQNEAQLEKSRLLSDRFSAERPKGSFSTLEIQRTEQGDSAMYLCASSPQTGLADTQYFGPGTRLTVL.

This clonotype was counted a single time. The genes are TRBV7-2 and TRBJ2-3; 13 bases are a match to TRBD2. The CDR3 spans 18 residues. The J segment lost 2 bases and the V segment lost 4 bases, leaving 9 bases of the junction unmatched. Germline-derived CDR1 and CDR2 are SGHTA and FQGNSA. Here the CDR3 reads CASSSRRLAGGHTDTQYF. DNA of the CDR3: TGTGCCAGCAGCTCCCGGCGACTAGCGGGGGGACACACAGATACGCAGTATTTT.

This clonotype turned up a few times. This sequence joins TRBV12-3 or TRBV12-4 and TRBJ2-7; D possibly uses TRBD1 or TRBD2 (6 bases each). The CDR3 covers 13 residues. The V gene lost 8 bases and the J gene lost 5 bases, with 16 bases spanning the gap. The CDR3 nucleotides are TGTGCCAGCCTACTAGGGGGGACCCACGAGCAGTACTTC. Its protein product is CASLLGGTHEQYF.

CDR3 region: CASGTDSYEQYF. The CDR3, as DNA: TGTGCTAGTGGTACGGACAGCTACGAGCAGTACTTC. This chain joins TRBV12-5 and TRBJ2-7; tentative D call: TRBD1 (6 bases). Germline V gives CDR1 LGHNT, CDR2 FRNRAP. The CDR3 runs to 12 residues. With 5 bases removed from V and 3 bases from J, the gap between germline ends came to 8 bases.

The chain employs TRBV12-3 or TRBV12-4 and TRBJ2-2; D is undetermined. The CDR3 covers 15 residues. V gave up 0 bases and J gave up 0 bases, with 5 bases separating them. CDR3 protein: CASSLAGTNTGELFF. The CDR3 region has the DNA TGTGCCAGCAGTTTAGCGGGGACGAACACCGGGGAGCTGTTTTTT.

This chain uses TRBV20-1 with TRBJ1-2; D is possibly TRBD1 (6 bases). The CDR3 has 14 residues. Trimming pared 6 bases from V and 0 bases from J, leaving 14 bases between. In germline, CDR1 is DFQATT, CDR2 SNEGSKA (reference sequence). The CDR3 sequence is CSAPYRVANYGYTF. CDR3 bases: TGCAGTGCGCCCTACAGGGTAGCTAACTATGGCTACACCTTC.

The chain combines TRBV12-3 or TRBV12-4 with TRBJ2-5, with D unclear. V lost 4 bases, J lost 6 bases, and 18 bases lay in between. The CDR3 is 15 amino acids. CDR3 sequence: CASSSPGSSLKTQYF. The CDR3, as DNA: TGTGCCAGCAGTTCTCCCGGGTCGTCCCTGAAGACCCAGTACTTC.

This clonotype occurred a few times. The chain combines TRBV20-1 with TRBJ2-7; D is possibly TRBD1 or TRBD2 (5 bases each). Trimming took 0 bases from V and 6 from J, leaving 15 bases between them. The CDR3 extends over 14 amino acids. The germline V gene has CDR1 DFQATT and CDR2 SNEGSKA (reference sequence). The CDR3 sequence is CSARDYFPGGEQYF. Here the CDR3 DNA reads TGCAGTGCTAGAGATTACTTCCCTGGGGGCGAGCAGTACTTC.

The chain couples TRBV5-6 to TRBJ2-1, with D possibly matching TRBD1 (6 bases). CDR3 length: 14 residues. Trimming removed 1 base from V and 10 bases from J, with 15 bases in between. The germline CDR1 and CDR2 sequences are SGHDT and YYEEEE. The CDR3 region is CASSLNRDGTEQFF. The CDR3 coding sequence is TGTGCCAGCAGCTTGAACAGAGACGGGACAGAGCAGTTCTTC. The full variable domain, in which reference TRBV5-6 and TRBJ2-1 provide the parts outside the CDR3, is DAGVTQSPTHLIKTRGQQVTLRCSPKSGHDTVSWYQQALGQGPQFIFQYYEEEERQRGNFPDRFSGHQFPNYSSELNVNALLLGDSALYLCASSLNRDGTEQFFGPGTRLTVL.

This clonotype came up once. The V and J genes are TRBV9 and TRBJ2-2, with 8 bases lining up with TRBD2. Germline assignment: CDR1 SGDLS and CDR2 YYNGEE. The V gene end was trimmed by 4 bases and the J gene end by 6 bases; junction bases not matched to a gene: 11. CDR3 length equals 16 residues. Here the CDR3 reads CASSPTRGGIAGELFF. CDR3 coding DNA: TGTGCCAGCAGCCCTACTCGGGGGGGGATCGCCGGGGAGCTGTTTTTT.

This clonotype showed up just a few times. This sequence joins TRBV2 and TRBJ2-3; 8 nucleotides line up with TRBD2. Germline V gives CDR1 SNHLY, CDR2 FYNNEI. V lost 6 bases to trimming and J lost 5 bases; unmatched junction nucleotides: 7. This CDR3 region has 14 residues. CDR3: CASSYLAGVDTQYF. CDR3 coding DNA: TGTGCCAGCAGCTATCTAGCGGGTGTAGATACGCAGTATTTT.

V is TRBV9 and J is TRBJ1-6; tentative D call: TRBD1 (6 bases). Trimming removed 1 base at V and 8 bases at J, with 13 bases between. Germline assignment: CDR1 SGDLS and CDR2 YYNGEE. The CDR3 has 15 residues. The CDR3 reads CASSVTGTMDSPLHF. The CDR3 DNA is TGTGCCAGCAGCGTAACAGGGACCATGGATTCACCCCTCCACTTT.

This chain joins TRBV7-3 and TRBJ2-3; TRBD2 is a possible D gene (7 bases). Germline-derived CDR1 and CDR2 are SGHTA and FQGTGA. Trimming removed 8 bases at V and 6 bases at J, with 18 bases between. The CDR3 has 14 amino acids. The chain's CDR3 is CASGGGRLTDTQYF. As DNA, the CDR3 is TGTGCCAGCGGGGGCGGGAGATTAACGGATACGCAGTATTTT.